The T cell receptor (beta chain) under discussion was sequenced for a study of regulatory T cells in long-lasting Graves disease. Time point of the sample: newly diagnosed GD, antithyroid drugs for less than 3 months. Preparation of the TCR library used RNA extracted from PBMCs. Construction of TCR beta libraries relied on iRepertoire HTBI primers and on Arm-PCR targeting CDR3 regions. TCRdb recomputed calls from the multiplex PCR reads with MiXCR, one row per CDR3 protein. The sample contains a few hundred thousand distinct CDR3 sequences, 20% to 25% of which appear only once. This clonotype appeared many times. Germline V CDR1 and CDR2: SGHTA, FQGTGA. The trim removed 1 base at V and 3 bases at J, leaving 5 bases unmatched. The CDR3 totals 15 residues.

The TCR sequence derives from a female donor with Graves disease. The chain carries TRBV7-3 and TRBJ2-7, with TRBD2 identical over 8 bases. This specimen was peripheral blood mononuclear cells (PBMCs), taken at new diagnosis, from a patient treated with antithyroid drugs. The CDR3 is CASSLRSREDYEQYF. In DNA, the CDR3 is TGTGCCAGCAGCTTAAGGTCGCGGGAGGACTACGAGCAGTACTTC.